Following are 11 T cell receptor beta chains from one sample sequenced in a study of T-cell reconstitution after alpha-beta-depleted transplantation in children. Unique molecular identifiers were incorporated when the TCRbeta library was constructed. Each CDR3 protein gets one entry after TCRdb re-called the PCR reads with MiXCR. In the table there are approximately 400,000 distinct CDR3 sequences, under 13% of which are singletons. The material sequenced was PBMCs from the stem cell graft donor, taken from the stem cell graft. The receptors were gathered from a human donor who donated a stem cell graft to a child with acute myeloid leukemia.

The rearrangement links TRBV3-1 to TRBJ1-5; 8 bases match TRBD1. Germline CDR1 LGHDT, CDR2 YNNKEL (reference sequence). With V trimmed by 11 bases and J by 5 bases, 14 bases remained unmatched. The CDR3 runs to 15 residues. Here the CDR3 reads CASCQETGADQPQHF. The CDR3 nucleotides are TGTGCCTCCTGCCAAGAGACAGGGGCGGATCAGCCCCAGCATTTT. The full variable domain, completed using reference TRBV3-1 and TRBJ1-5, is DTAVSQTPKYLVTQMGNDKSIKCEQNLGHDTMYWYKQDSKKFLKIMFSYNNKELIINETVPNRFSPKSPDKAHLNLHINSLELGDSAVYFCASCQETGADQPQHFGDGTRLSIL.

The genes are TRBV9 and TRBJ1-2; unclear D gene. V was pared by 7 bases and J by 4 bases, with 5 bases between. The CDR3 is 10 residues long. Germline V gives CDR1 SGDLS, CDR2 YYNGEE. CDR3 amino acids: CASGSYGYTF. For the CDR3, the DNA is TGTGCCAGCGGGAGCTATGGCTACACCTTC.

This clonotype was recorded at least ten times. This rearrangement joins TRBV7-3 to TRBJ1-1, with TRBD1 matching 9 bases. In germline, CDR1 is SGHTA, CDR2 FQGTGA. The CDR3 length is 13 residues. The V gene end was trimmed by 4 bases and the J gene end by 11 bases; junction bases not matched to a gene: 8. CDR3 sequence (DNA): TGTGCCAGCAGCTCCGGACAGGGGCTCGAGGCTTTCTTT. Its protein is CASSSGQGLEAFF.

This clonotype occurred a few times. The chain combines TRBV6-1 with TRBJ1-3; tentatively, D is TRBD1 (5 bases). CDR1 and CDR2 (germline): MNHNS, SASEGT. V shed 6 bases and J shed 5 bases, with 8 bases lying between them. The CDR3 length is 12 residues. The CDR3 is CASRQVRNTIYF. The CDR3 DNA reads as TGTGCCAGCAGACAGGTGCGAAACACCATATATTTT.

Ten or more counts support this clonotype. The DNA of the CDR3 is TGTGCCAGCAGCTCCACAACGATCGGACTAGCGGTTTTAACGCAGTATTTT. Protein sequence: CASSSTTIGLAVLTQYF. The chain has TRBV7-2 and TRBJ2-3; 10 bases fit TRBD2. After removal of 4 bases from V and 9 bases from J, the junction contained 16 bases not matched to a gene. The CDR3 loop spans 17 amino acids. The germline gives CDR1 SGHTA, CDR2 FQGNSA.

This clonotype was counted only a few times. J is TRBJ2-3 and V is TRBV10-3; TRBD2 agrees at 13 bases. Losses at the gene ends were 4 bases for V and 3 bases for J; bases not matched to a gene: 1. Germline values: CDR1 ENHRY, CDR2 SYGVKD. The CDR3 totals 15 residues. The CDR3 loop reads CAISALAGGTDTQYF. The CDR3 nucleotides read TGTGCCATCAGTGCACTAGCGGGGGGGACAGATACGCAGTATTTT.

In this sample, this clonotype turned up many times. This chain's CDR3 is CASQLGETQYF. The CDR3, as DNA: TGTGCCAGTCAGCTGGGGGAGACCCAGTACTTC. The V and J genes are TRBV11-2 and TRBJ2-5; no clear D. V gave up 9 bases and J gave up 5 bases, with 10 bases separating them. The V gene's germline CDR1 is SGHAT and CDR2 FQNNGV. This CDR3 is 11 amino acids long.

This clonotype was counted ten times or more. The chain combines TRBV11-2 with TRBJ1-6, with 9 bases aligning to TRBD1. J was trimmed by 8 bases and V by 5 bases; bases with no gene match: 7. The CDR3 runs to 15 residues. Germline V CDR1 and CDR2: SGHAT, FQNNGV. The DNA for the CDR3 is TGTGCCAGCAGCCTAGGGACAGGGCGTGATTCACCCCTCCACTTT. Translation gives CASSLGTGRDSPLHF.

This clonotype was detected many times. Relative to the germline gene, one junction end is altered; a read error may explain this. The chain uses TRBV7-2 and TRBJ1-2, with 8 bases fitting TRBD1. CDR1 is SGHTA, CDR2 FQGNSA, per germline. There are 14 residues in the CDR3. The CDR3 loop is CASSLGQGRYGYTF. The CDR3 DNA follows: TGTGCCAGCAGTTTAGGACAGGGACGGTATGGCTACACCTTC. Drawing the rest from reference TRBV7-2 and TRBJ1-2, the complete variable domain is GAGVSQSPSNKVTEKGKDVELRCDPISGHTALYWYRQSLGQGLEFLIYFQGNSAPDKSGLPSDRFSAERTGGSVSTLTIQRTQQEDSAVYLCASSLGQGRYGYTFGSGTRLTVV.

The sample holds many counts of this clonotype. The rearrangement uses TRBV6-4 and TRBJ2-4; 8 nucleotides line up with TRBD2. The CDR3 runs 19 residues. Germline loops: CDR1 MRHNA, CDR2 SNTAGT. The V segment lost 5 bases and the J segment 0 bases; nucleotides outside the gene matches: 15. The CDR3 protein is CASSPISASGGLAKNIQYF. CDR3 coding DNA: TGTGCCAGCAGTCCCATTTCCGCAAGCGGGGGACTAGCCAAAAACATTCAGTACTTC.

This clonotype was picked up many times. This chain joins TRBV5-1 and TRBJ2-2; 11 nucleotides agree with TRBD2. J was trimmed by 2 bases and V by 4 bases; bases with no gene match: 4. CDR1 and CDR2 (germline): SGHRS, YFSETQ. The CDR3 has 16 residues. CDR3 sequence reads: CASSRLAGSNTGELFF. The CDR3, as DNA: TGCGCCAGCAGCCGACTAGCGGGAAGTAACACCGGGGAGCTGTTTTTT.